Listed below are T cell receptor beta chains from one sample, sequenced in a study of blood T cell repertoires in COVID-19. The table came from immunoSEQ multiplex PCR; TCRdb's copy has only in-frame clones and leaves some out. The sample lists tens of thousands of clones, 75% to 90% occurring once. Material: peripheral blood. The origin of the receptors is a young man with active or convalescent COVID-19. CDR3s include the opening cysteine and the closing phenylalanine or tryptophan. The D gene is left open where the match is weak. Clone size is stated in some rows and not others, as once, few, many or a class when expanded.

>TRBJ1-1|-|once|TRBV19
TGTGCCAGTAGTCCCCTCCCCTTATCTGAAGCTTTCTTT
CASSPLPLSEAFF
>TRBJ1-6|-|once|TRBV3-1/TRBV3-2
TGTGCCAGCAGCCAAGTTCCGGGGGGGTATTCACCCCTCCACTTT
CASSQVPGGYSPLHF
>TRBJ1-2|-|-|TRBV6-5
TGTGCCTCAGAGGTGTTCTATGGCTACACCTTC
CASEVFYGYTF
>TRBJ1-4|TRBD1|-|TRBV5-6
TGTGCCAGCAGCGCCCGGGACAGGGGGAATGAAAAACTGTTTTTT
CASSARDRGNEKLFF
>TRBJ2-7|TRBD2|-|TRBV5-8
TGTGCCAGCAGCTTCCGGACTAGCGGGGGAAGCCACGAGCAGTACTTC
CASSFRTSGGSHEQYF
>TRBJ2-1|TRBD1|-|TRBV6-1
TGTGCCAGCAGTGAACGACAGGGACCTTACAATGAGCAGTTCTTC
CASSERQGPYNEQFF
>TRBJ1-6|TRBD1|few|TRBV5-1
TGCGCCAGCAGCTTGGCCGGGACAGGGGATTCACCCCTCCACTTT
CASSLAGTGDSPLHF
>TRBJ2-1|TRBD2|-|TRBV24-1
TGTGCCACCAGTGAGTCCACTAGCGGGAGAGGTGAGCAGTTCTTC
CATSESTSGRGEQFF
>TRBJ2-7|-|-|TRBV10-2
TGCGCCAGAGGGGGGGGAGGGCGCGAGCAGTACTTC
CARGGGGREQYF
>TRBJ2-1|TRBD2|-|TRBV18
TGTGCCAGCTCACCGAGGACTAGCGGGAGCTCCTACAATGAGCAGTTCTTC
CASSPRTSGSSYNEQFF
>TRBJ2-5|TRBD1|-|TRBV6-6
TGTGCCAGCAGTCGAACAGGGACAGGGAAATACCAAGAGACCCAGTACTTC
CASSRTGTGKYQETQYF
>TRBJ1-1|TRBD1|-|TRBV19
TGTGCCAGTAGTACAGGGGGCTTCACTGAAGCTTTCTTT
CASSTGGFTEAFF
>TRBJ1-1|TRBD1|-|TRBV7-8
TGTGCCAGCAGCTTAGCGCTCAGGGGGTACACTGAAGCTTTCTTT
CASSLALRGYTEAFF
>TRBJ2-5|TRBD2|-|TRBV18
TGTGCCAGCTCACGCGTGACTAGCGGGGCAGAGACCCAGTACTTC
CASSRVTSGAETQYF
>TRBJ2-1|TRBD2|-|TRBV15
TGTGCCACCAGCGGGACCGGGACTAGCAGGAATGAGCAGTTCTTC
CATSGTGTSRNEQFF
>TRBJ2-5|TRBD1|-|TRBV29-1
TGCAGCGTTGACCGGGACAGGGGGCTTGGAGAGACCCAGTACTTC
CSVDRDRGLGETQYF
>TRBJ1-1|-|-|TRBV24-1
TGTGCCACCCCAGGGGAGTACACTGAAGCTTTCTTT
CATPGEYTEAFF
>TRBJ2-1|-|-|TRBV7-3
TGTGCCAGCAGCTCAGGGCAGGGGGGCGATGAGCAGTTCTTC
CASSSGQGGDEQFF
>TRBJ2-2|-|-|TRBV19
TGTGCCAGTAGTATAATTAGCTTCGGCAACACCGGGGAGCTGTTTTTT
CASSIISFGNTGELFF
>TRBJ2-1|-|-|TRBV5-6
TGTGCCAGCAGCCCCGGACAAAGGGTAACCTACAATGAGCAGTTCTTC
CASSPGQRVTYNEQFF
>TRBJ2-3|-|-|TRBV10-1
TGCGCCAGCAGTGAGTCTGGGGCGACAGATACGCAGTATTTT
CASSESGATDTQYF
>TRBJ1-5|-|-|TRBV18
TGTGCCAGCTCACCTTCGACGGGGGATCAGCCCCAGCATTTT
CASSPSTGDQPQHF
>TRBJ1-1|TRBD1|-|TRBV24-1
TGTGCCACCAGTGACCCAAGACAGGGTCCAGAAGCTTTCTTT
CATSDPRQGPEAFF
>TRBJ2-3|TRBD2|-|TRBV3-1/TRBV3-2
TGTGCCAGCAGAGGGACTAGCTCCACAGATACGCAGTATTTT
CASRGTSSTDTQYF
>TRBJ2-3|TRBD2|-|TRBV9
TGTGCCAGCACCCCGCAACCGGGACTAGCGGGAGTAACAGATACGCAGTATTTT
CASTPQPGLAGVTDTQYF
>TRBJ1-6|-|-|TRBV21-1
TGTGCCAGCAGCAGAACGATGTGGCGGCCTTATAATTCACCCCTCCACTTT
CASSRTMWRPYNSPLHF
>TRBJ1-1|TRBD1|once|TRBV10-2
TGCGCCAGCAGTGTGGGACAGGGTTTAGTCGCTTTCTTT
CASSVGQGLVAFF
>TRBJ2-3|-|once|TRBV10-2
TGCGCCAGCAGTGAGTCGATCCCCTCTACCCCAGATACGCAGTATTTT
CASSESIPSTPDTQYF
>TRBJ2-5|TRBD2|-|TRBV2
TGTGCCAGCAGTGAAAGACTAGCGGGGGACCAAGAGACCCAGTACTTC
CASSERLAGDQETQYF
>TRBJ2-3|-|-|TRBV6-6
TGTGCCAGCAGTCATACCAGCGGCCCGGAGAGCACAGATACGCAGTATTTT
CASSHTSGPESTDTQYF
>TRBJ2-1|TRBD2|-|TRBV5-1
TGCGCCAGCAGCTTGACTAGCGGGGGTAGGTACAATGAGCAGTTCTTC
CASSLTSGGRYNEQFF
>TRBJ1-5|-|few|TRBV6-6
TGTGCCAGCAGTTACATCACCGGCCTTCAGGGACAGCCCCAGCATTTT
CASSYITGLQGQPQHF
>TRBJ1-2|TRBD1|-|TRBV7-2
TGTGCCAGCAGCAGACAACAGGGGGCTGGCTACACCTTC
CASSRQQGAGYTF
>TRBJ2-7|TRBD2|-|TRBV4-1
TGCGCCAGCAGCCCTATAGCGGGGGGGCCTTACGAGCAGTACTTC
CASSPIAGGPYEQYF
>TRBJ1-5|-|-|TRBV15
TGTGCCACCAGCAGAGACGCGAGGAGTTATCAGCCCCAGCATTTT
CATSRDARSYQPQHF
>TRBJ2-1|TRBD2|-|TRBV2
TGTGCCAGCAGTATAGCGGGAGTGAATTTGGCTGAGCAGTTCTTC
CASSIAGVNLAEQFF
>TRBJ2-1|-|once|TRBV7-9
TGTGCCAGCAGCTTAGTCGGTAGGGGCAATGAGCAGTTCTTC
CASSLVGRGNEQFF
>TRBJ1-3|TRBD1|-|TRBV6-5
TGTGCCAGCAACGACAGGGCTAGTATCGAAAACACCATATATTTT
CASNDRASIENTIYF
>TRBJ1-1|-|-|TRBV2
TGTGCCAGCAGTGATACAGTCACTGAGGCTTTCTTT
CASSDTVTEAFF
>TRBJ1-2|TRBD1|-|TRBV3-1/TRBV3-2
TGTGCCAGCGGGAGACAGGGGGCTTTCTATGGCTACACCTTC
CASGRQGAFYGYTF
>TRBJ1-1|-|once|TRBV7-2
TGTGCCAGCAGCCCCTCCCGAGGGAGGACTGAAGCTTTCTTT
CASSPSRGRTEAFF
>TRBJ1-5|TRBD1|-|TRBV2
TGTGCCAGCAGCGCGCAGGGGGCGAGCAATCAGCCCCAGCATTTT
CASSAQGASNQPQHF
>TRBJ1-6|-|-|TRBV7-9
TGTGCCAGCAGCCCCCACAGTAGCTCCTATAATTCACCCCTCCACTTT
CASSPHSSSYNSPLHF
>TRBJ1-4|TRBD1|few|TRBV11-2
TGTGCCAGCAGCATACAGGGGGCCCCTGAAAAACTGTTTTTT
CASSIQGAPEKLFF
>TRBJ2-3|-|-|TRBV7-2
TGTGCCAGCAGCTTAAACCCGGGACTCCTACCAGATACGCAGTATTTT
CASSLNPGLLPDTQYF
>TRBJ2-5|TRBD1|-|TRBV3-1/TRBV3-2
TGTGCCAGCAGCCATGGGGACAGGGCCGTCCAAGAGACCCAGTACTTC
CASSHGDRAVQETQYF
>TRBJ1-1|TRBD1|-|TRBV6-6
TGTGCCAGCAGTTACCGAGGGACAGTGAACACTGAAGCTTTCTTT
CASSYRGTVNTEAFF
>TRBJ1-1|-|-|TRBV7-9
TGTGCCAGCAGAACCGAGACTGAAGCTTTCTTT
CASRTETEAFF
>TRBJ2-1|-|-|TRBV10-2
TGCGCCAGCAGCCGAACACCCACTATTATGAGCTCCTACAATGAGCAGTTCTTC
CASSRTPTIMSSYNEQFF
>TRBJ2-1|TRBD2|-|TRBV7-2
TGTGCCAGCAGCGCGTACTCCGGGACTAGCGGGGGCAATGAGCAGTTCTTC
CASSAYSGTSGGNEQFF
>TRBJ2-5|TRBD2|-|TRBV5-1
TGCGCCAGCAGCTTGGCCGGGACTAGCGGAGAAGAGACCCAGTACTTC
CASSLAGTSGEETQYF
>TRBJ1-6|TRBD1|-|TRBV27
TGTGCCAGCAAAGGACAGGGAGGCGTCAATTCACCCCTCCACTTT
CASKGQGGVNSPLHF
>TRBJ2-2|-|-|TRBV7-2
TGTGCCAGCAGGCCTAGGGGCCCCGGGGAGCTGTTTTTT
CASRPRGPGELFF
>TRBJ1-2|TRBD1|-|TRBV7-6
TGTGCCAGCAGCGAAACAGGGGACGGTCACTATGGCTACACCTTC
CASSETGDGHYGYTF